This note documents a single TCR beta chain sequence. Trimming at V came to 5 bases and at J to 5 bases, leaving 3 bases not matched to a gene. There are 14 residues in the CDR3. Germline V lookup: CDR1 LNHDA, CDR2 SQIVND (reference sequence). These data come from a study of blood T cell repertoires in COVID-19. Study-wide context: The samples span acute and convalescent COVID-19 from the United States, Italy and Spain. PBMCs, B-cell-depleted T cells, or T cells were the source of the cDNA or gDNA that made up the material.

A Seattle source enrolled patients during active infection and followed them longitudinally. Source study methods: Quantification of nucleated cells was approximated via reference gene primer amplification. Profiled with immunoSEQ multiplex PCR; TCRdb holds only in-frame clones, not every one. That table furnishes V, J and clone size, whereas the DNA furnished D and trimming. The sample records under 300,000 clones, around 90% being singletons. The rearrangement uses TRBV19 and TRBJ2-2; 9 nucleotides match TRBD1. This clonotype originated in a woman aged 55-70 years with COVID-19, enrolled during active disease. Sequenced material: peripheral blood. CDR3 residues: CASSGGQGTGELFF. The CDR3 DNA is TGTGCCAGTAGTGGGGGACAGGGAACCGGGGAGCTGTTTTTT.